Listed below are T cell receptor beta chains from one sample, sequenced in a study of T cells in Graves' hyperthyroidism and ophthalmopathy. TCRdb re-analysed the multiplex PCR reads in MiXCR, keeping a single row per CDR3 protein. This sample yields hundreds of thousands of distinct CDR3 sequences, of which about a third are seen a single time; around 29% belongs to the top ten. Sequenced sample: blood. All receptors come from a woman in her thirties or forties with Graves' hyperthyroidism. The CDR3 runs from the conserved cysteine through the conserved F or W. D genes are given only for firm matches. The size field is filled for only some rows; it gives once, few, many or a size class.

DNA: TGTGCTAGTGCCCAGGCACAGGGAGGCTACACCTTC; CDR3: CASAQAQGGYTF; V: TRBV12-5; D: .; size: .; length: 12; J: TRBJ1-2
DNA: TGCAGTGCTCCCGACAGGGAAGAGACCCAGTACTTC; CDR3: CSAPDREETQYF; V: TRBV20-1; D: TRBD1; size: many; length: 12; J: TRBJ2-5
DNA: TGCGCCAGCAGTGGATGGTCGGCCTCTGAAGCTTTCTTT; CDR3: CASSGWSASEAFF; V: TRBV10-1; D: .; size: .; length: 13; J: TRBJ1-1
DNA: TGTGCCAGCAGTTCAGCACATTTGGGGGAGACCCAGTACTTC; CDR3: CASSSAHLGETQYF; V: TRBV2; D: .; size: few; length: 14; J: TRBJ2-5
DNA: TGTGCCAGCAGCTTCGGGGGAGAAGCTTTCTTT; CDR3: CASSFGGEAFF; V: TRBV5-8; D: .; size: few; length: 11; J: TRBJ1-1
DNA: TGCGCCAGCAGCCAAGATCAGTCCGGACAGGGGCACTTC; CDR3: CASSQDQSGQGHF; V: TRBV4-1; D: TRBD1; size: .; length: 13; J: TRBJ1-2
DNA: TGCGCCAGCAGCCAAGATGAGGGGACCGGGGGCTACACCTTC; CDR3: CASSQDEGTGGYTF; V: TRBV4-3; D: .; size: few; length: 14; J: TRBJ1-2
DNA: TGCGCCAGCAGCTTGCAGGACGACACTGAAGCTTTCTTT; CDR3: CASSLQDDTEAFF; V: TRBV5-1; D: .; size: .; length: 13; J: TRBJ1-1
DNA: TGTGCCAGCAGTTCCCTGCGACTAGCGGGAGTAAAGGAGACCCAGTACTTC; CDR3: CASSSLRLAGVKETQYF; V: TRBV6-5; D: TRBD2; size: .; length: 17; J: TRBJ2-5
DNA: TGTGCCAGCGAGGGACACGAGAACTATGGCTACACCTTC; CDR3: CASEGHENYGYTF; V: TRBV2; D: .; size: .; length: 13; J: TRBJ1-2
DNA: TGTGCCAGCAGCTTAGGGGACAGGCTCCAGCATTTT; CDR3: CASSLGDRLQHF; V: TRBV7-9; D: TRBD1; size: .; length: 12; J: TRBJ1-5
DNA: TGTGCCTGGAGTGTACGCAGGGGTGAGACCCAGTACTTC; CDR3: CAWSVRRGETQYF; V: TRBV30; D: .; size: .; length: 13; J: TRBJ2-5
DNA: TGTGCCAGCAGCCGAGGGGCCAACGTCCTGACTTTC; CDR3: CASSRGANVLTF; V: TRBV12-3/TRBV12-4; D: .; size: many; length: 12; J: TRBJ2-6
DNA: TGTGCCAGCAGACTAAGGACAGGGACTGCTTTCTTT; CDR3: CASRLRTGTAFF; V: TRBV6-1; D: TRBD1; size: .; length: 12; J: TRBJ1-1
DNA: TGCAGTGCTAGAGGGCGGTATACCGGGGAGCTGTTTTTT; CDR3: CSARGRYTGELFF; V: TRBV20-1; D: .; size: few; length: 13; J: TRBJ2-2
DNA: TGTGCCAGCAGCTCACAGGGGATAGAGAATGAGCAGTTCTTC; CDR3: CASSSQGIENEQFF; V: TRBV7-9; D: TRBD1; size: once; length: 14; J: TRBJ2-1
DNA: TGTGCCATCAGGCGGACCGCGAACACTGAAGCTTTCTTT; CDR3: CAIRRTANTEAFF; V: TRBV10-3; D: .; size: many; length: 13; J: TRBJ1-1
DNA: TGTGCCAGCAGGACCTCATCGGGGGGCTATCAGCCCCAGCATTTT; CDR3: CASRTSSGGYQPQHF; V: TRBV7-2; D: .; size: .; length: 15; J: TRBJ1-5
DNA: TGTGCCAGCAGCGCTCTTTGGGGCCCAGGGGGAAATTCACCCCTCCACTTT; CDR3: CASSALWGPGGNSPLHF; V: TRBV9; D: TRBD1; size: few; length: 17; J: TRBJ1-6
DNA: TGTGCCAGCAGTTACGCATTCCGGGGAGACACTGAAGCTTTCTTT; CDR3: CASSYAFRGDTEAFF; V: TRBV6-2/TRBV6-3; D: .; size: .; length: 15; J: TRBJ1-1
DNA: TGCGCCAGCAGCCAAGATCGTGGTGAGTTCTATGGCTACACCTTC; CDR3: CASSQDRGEFYGYTF; V: TRBV4-1; D: .; size: few; length: 15; J: TRBJ1-2
DNA: TGTGCCAGCAGCCAAGATCGTGGAGGGGTGGAGACCCAGTACTTC; CDR3: CASSQDRGGVETQYF; V: TRBV3-1; D: .; size: many; length: 15; J: TRBJ2-5
DNA: TGTGCCAGCAGCCAAGAAACCACGTTGAACACTGAAGCTTTCTTT; CDR3: CASSQETTLNTEAFF; V: TRBV4-2; D: .; size: .; length: 15; J: TRBJ1-1
DNA: TGTGCCACCAGCAGTGACAGGGTTGGCGATAGCAATCAGCCCCAGCATTTT; CDR3: CATSSDRVGDSNQPQHF; V: TRBV15; D: TRBD1; size: few; length: 17; J: TRBJ1-5
DNA: TGTGCCAGCAGTGAAGAACCCCCGAGGAGCAATCAGCCCCAGCATTTT; CDR3: CASSEEPPRSNQPQHF; V: TRBV10-3; D: .; size: .; length: 16; J: TRBJ1-5
DNA: TGTGCCAGCAGGCCGGGCCGTGGAGCCTACGAGCAGTACTTC; CDR3: CASRPGRGAYEQYF; V: TRBV7-9; D: .; size: .; length: 14; J: TRBJ2-7
DNA: TGTGCCAGCAGTAGAGGGACAGGGTATGGCTACACCTTC; CDR3: CASSRGTGYGYTF; V: TRBV6-5; D: TRBD1; size: many; length: 13; J: TRBJ1-2
DNA: TGTGCCACCAGCATAGGGGGTGAGCCCCAGCATTTT; CDR3: CATSIGGEPQHF; V: TRBV24-1; D: .; size: many; length: 12; J: TRBJ1-5
DNA: TGCAGCGTATCAGGGGGCACTGAAGCTTTCTTT; CDR3: CSVSGGTEAFF; V: TRBV29-1; D: TRBD1; size: .; length: 11; J: TRBJ1-1
DNA: TGCGCCAGCAGCTTGGTCAGCGGGGGAACTACCACAGATACGCAGTATTTT; CDR3: CASSLVSGGTTTDTQYF; V: TRBV5-1; D: TRBD2; size: .; length: 17; J: TRBJ2-3
DNA: TGTGCCAGCAGTTACCGCGGGACGCCTGAGTACTATGGCTACACCTTC; CDR3: CASSYRGTPEYYGYTF; V: TRBV6-5; D: .; size: .; length: 16; J: TRBJ1-2
DNA: TGTGCCATCAGTCCATCGACAGGGCTTACTAATGAAAAACTGTTTTTT; CDR3: CAISPSTGLTNEKLFF; V: TRBV10-3; D: TRBD1; size: few; length: 16; J: TRBJ1-4
DNA: TGCGCCAGCAGCCAAGAGCAGGGGGCTCATCAGCCCCAGCATTTT; CDR3: CASSQEQGAHQPQHF; V: TRBV4-1; D: TRBD1; size: few; length: 15; J: TRBJ1-5